This is a list of T cell receptor beta chains from one sample in a study of control samples from healthy donors and cancer patients. Using immunoSEQ multiplex PCR, the repertoire was profiled, and TCRdb retains in-frame clones only, with some absent. Altogether under 95,000 clones are present, more than 85% being singletons, with the ten largest covering 0.85% to 1%. Sequencing used blood. These receptors all come from a woman aged 30 to 39 in good health. Both conserved end residues are part of each CDR3. D genes are given only for firm matches.

v_gene: TRBV9; d_gene: .; j_gene: TRBJ1-3; CDR3nt: TGTGCCAGCAGCCGAAATGGGGCCGCTGGAAACACCATATATTTT; CDR3aa: CASSRNGAAGNTIYF
v_gene: TRBV4-1; d_gene: .; j_gene: TRBJ1-6; CDR3nt: TGCGCCAGCAGCCAAGATGATGGGGGCCGTTCACCCCTCCACTTT; CDR3aa: CASSQDDGGRSPLHF
v_gene: TRBV30; d_gene: TRBD2; j_gene: TRBJ2-3; CDR3nt: TGTGCCTGGAGTGTTCCCAGCGGGAGTATTTTTTCGGATACGCAGTATTTT; CDR3aa: CAWSVPSGSIFSDTQYF
v_gene: TRBV6-5; d_gene: .; j_gene: TRBJ1-1; CDR3nt: TGTGCCAGCACCGGGGGGCTAAACACTGAAGCTTTCTTT; CDR3aa: CASTGGLNTEAFF
v_gene: TRBV5-1; d_gene: TRBD2; j_gene: TRBJ2-5; CDR3nt: TGCGCCAGCAGCTTGGTCCGCGGTAGCGGGGAGGTGGAGACCCAGTACTTC; CDR3aa: CASSLVRGSGEVETQYF
v_gene: TRBV19; d_gene: TRBD2; j_gene: TRBJ2-1; CDR3nt: TGTGCCAGTACGGTTGAGGCTAGCGGGAGAGCCTTGTTCTTC; CDR3aa: CASTVEASGRALFF
v_gene: TRBV6-6; d_gene: .; j_gene: TRBJ1-5; CDR3nt: TGTGCCAGCAGAGACGGGGAGCATCAGCCCCAGCATTTT; CDR3aa: CASRDGEHQPQHF
v_gene: TRBV6-4; d_gene: TRBD1; j_gene: TRBJ1-2; CDR3nt: TGTGCCAGCAGTCTGAACCGGGACAGTTCTCTTAACTATGGCTACACCTTC; CDR3aa: CASSLNRDSSLNYGYTF
v_gene: TRBV5-1; d_gene: .; j_gene: TRBJ2-1; CDR3nt: TGCGCCAGCAGCTCGGGACACGAGCAGTTCTTC; CDR3aa: CASSSGHEQFF
v_gene: TRBV2; d_gene: TRBD1; j_gene: TRBJ1-2; CDR3nt: TGTGCCGCACTCGTAGGGGGCCCCGTCTATGGCTACACCTTC; CDR3aa: CAALVGGPVYGYTF
v_gene: TRBV5-4; d_gene: .; j_gene: TRBJ2-3; CDR3nt: TGTGCCAGCAGCTTGGATCAGGGGCGCACAGATACGCAGTATTTT; CDR3aa: CASSLDQGRTDTQYF
v_gene: TRBV9; d_gene: TRBD1; j_gene: TRBJ1-1; CDR3nt: TGTGCCAGCAGCGTAGTAGGGGGCCGGACTGAAGCTTTCTTT; CDR3aa: CASSVVGGRTEAFF
v_gene: TRBV7-3; d_gene: .; j_gene: TRBJ1-1; CDR3nt: TGTGCCAGCAGCTTAACTGGGCGGATGAACACTGAAGCTTTCTTT; CDR3aa: CASSLTGRMNTEAFF
v_gene: TRBV4-1; d_gene: .; j_gene: TRBJ2-7; CDR3nt: TGCGCCAGCAGCCAAGGAAATCGCTACGAGCAGTACTTC; CDR3aa: CASSQGNRYEQYF
v_gene: TRBV14; d_gene: .; j_gene: TRBJ2-5; CDR3nt: TGTGCCAGCAGCCCTCACCCGGGGACACCGAAACAAGAGACCCAGTACTTC; CDR3aa: CASSPHPGTPKQETQYF
v_gene: TRBV6-6; d_gene: TRBD1; j_gene: TRBJ2-5; CDR3nt: TGTGCCAGCAAAGCAGACAGGGTCGGGCAGACCCAGTACTTC; CDR3aa: CASKADRVGQTQYF
v_gene: TRBV30; d_gene: TRBD1; j_gene: TRBJ1-1; CDR3nt: TGTGCCTGGAGTGCCGGACAGGTCAACAGGGCTTTCTTT; CDR3aa: CAWSAGQVNRAFF